This TCR beta chain originates from a study of blood T cell repertoires in COVID-19 (dated by TCRdb to the early 2020s). In the study overall: The collaborator samples originated in the United States, Italy and Spain and spanned the acute and convalescent phases of COVID-19. The prospective study material was composed of cDNA or gDNA derived from T cells, B-cell-depleted T cells, or PBMCs. A de-identified subject ID, COVID-19 status, age in years and sex were almost always included in the sample metadata. Where available, HLA class I and class II types were taken from metadata supplied by the sample provider and were not determined by assay-based typing. The repertoires were released in a freely available public database meant as a resource for research on the immune response to SARS-CoV-2. Deeply sampled blood TCRbeta repertoires from subjects exposed to, actively infected with, or recovered from COVID-19 were included in the dataset. Samples came from the ongoing ImmuneRACE study (first 160 participants) plus 1,254 subjects from 6 global collaborators.

What the work shows at the level of the full study, not this receptor alone: Clinical and demographic metadata were provided uncurated, with the amount varying by source and participant.

The CDR3, from cysteine to phenylalanine, totals 15 residues. Only the CDR3 DNA stays, 45 bases, in frame from base 1. Clipping removes 4 bases from V and 11 bases from J, with 12 as the unmatched junction base count. Sequences SGHRS (CDR1) and YFSETQ (CDR2) are obtained from the germline V gene. As to this clone: This clone's antigen is unknown. Base-call qualities are not available, and no considerably larger clone is one nucleotide away.

TCRbeta CDR3 regions were amplified from genomic DNA by means of the immunoSEQ Assay, a bias-controlled multiplex PCR. Under the source paper's analysis protocol: Within the assay, amplification of reference gene primers was used to estimate how many nucleated cells each sample contained. Sequence reads were collapsed and filtered to measure the absolute abundance of every unique TCRbeta CDR3 rearrangement. For each sample, productive Simpson clonality was calculated as the square root of Simpson's diversity index over productive rearrangements. Not all clones reach the TCRdb copy of this immuneACCESS table, which keeps in-frame sequences only. Checked studies attribute under half of the gap to unresolved V genes and leave the rest unexplained. D and trimming come from the DNA, and the V and J calls and clone size come from that table. The sample records 360,000 or so clones, more than 75% of which are singletons. The ten largest clonotypes hold 2.5% to 3% of the sample.

Participants in the prospective study were enrolled through a virtual design, were aged about 18 to 100 years, and lived in 24 United States geographic areas. Cohort assignment in the prospective study relied on participant-reported clinical history from a screening survey and a study questionnaire. ImmuneRACE Cohort 3 recovered participants were defined by two consecutive negative NP/OP PCR tests, healthcare professional clearance, or symptom resolution. In the prospective study, whole blood, serum and a nasopharyngeal or oropharyngeal swab were collected from each participant by mobile phlebotomists. Additional blood draws and questionnaires over an approximately 2-month period could optionally be provided by prospective study participants. Prospective study blood samples were shipped either frozen or at room temperature before DNA extraction.

The receptor comes from a woman aged 30 to 39 who had recovered from COVID-19. The rearrangement combines TRBV5-1 with TRBJ2-2, and 9 junctional nucleotides match TRBD1. The sequenced material came from PBMCs or T cells enriched from blood (not recorded which). The DNA reads TGCGCCAGCAGCCAAGGGACAGGGCCATTGAGAGAGCTGTTTTTT. The translation is CASSQGTGPLRELFF.